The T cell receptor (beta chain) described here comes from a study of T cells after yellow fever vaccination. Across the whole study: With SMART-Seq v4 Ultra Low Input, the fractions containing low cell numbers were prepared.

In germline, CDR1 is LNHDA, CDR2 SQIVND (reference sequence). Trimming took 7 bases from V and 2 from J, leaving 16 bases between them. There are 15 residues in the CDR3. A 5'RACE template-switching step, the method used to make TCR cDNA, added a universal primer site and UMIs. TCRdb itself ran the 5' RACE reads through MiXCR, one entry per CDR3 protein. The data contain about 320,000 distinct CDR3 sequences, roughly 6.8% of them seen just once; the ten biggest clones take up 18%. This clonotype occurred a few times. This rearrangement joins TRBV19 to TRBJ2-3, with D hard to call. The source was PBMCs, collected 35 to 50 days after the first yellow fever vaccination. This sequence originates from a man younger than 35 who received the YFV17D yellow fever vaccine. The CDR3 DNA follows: TGTGCCAGTAACCGATGGTGGCAGAACACAGATACGCAGTATTTT. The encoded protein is CASNRWWQNTDTQYF.